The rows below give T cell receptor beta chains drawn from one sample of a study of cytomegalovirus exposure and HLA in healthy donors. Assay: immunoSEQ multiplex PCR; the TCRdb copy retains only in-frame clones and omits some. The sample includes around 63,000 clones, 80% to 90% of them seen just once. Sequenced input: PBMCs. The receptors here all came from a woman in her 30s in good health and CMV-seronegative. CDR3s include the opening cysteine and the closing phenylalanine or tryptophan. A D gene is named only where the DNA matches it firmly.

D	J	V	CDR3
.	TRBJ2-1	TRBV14	CASSPDSPDLNEQFF
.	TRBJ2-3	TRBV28	CASRSPPSNTQYF
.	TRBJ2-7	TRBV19	CASSESSSYEQYF
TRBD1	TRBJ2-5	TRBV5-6	CASSLGSIGRGRGQTQYF
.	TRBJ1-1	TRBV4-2	CASSAHSGLNTEAFF
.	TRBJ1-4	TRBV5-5	CASSLGHTNEKLFF
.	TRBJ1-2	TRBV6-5	CASSTGQILSGYTF
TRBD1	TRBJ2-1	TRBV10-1	CASSEKLPGQSSYNEQFF
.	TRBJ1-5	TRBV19	CASSMSGRQPQHF
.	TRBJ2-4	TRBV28	CASSLPAVQGNIQYF
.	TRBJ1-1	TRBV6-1	CASSEDIVSTEAFF
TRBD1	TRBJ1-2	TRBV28	CASPLSQGAIPYGYTF
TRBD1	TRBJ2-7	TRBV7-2	CASSPGTGTTSYEQYF
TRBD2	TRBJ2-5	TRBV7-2	CASSLVVSGGETQYF
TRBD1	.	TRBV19	CASSTPDRPFYEQYF
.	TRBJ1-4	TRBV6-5	CASSYSSTVGEKLFF